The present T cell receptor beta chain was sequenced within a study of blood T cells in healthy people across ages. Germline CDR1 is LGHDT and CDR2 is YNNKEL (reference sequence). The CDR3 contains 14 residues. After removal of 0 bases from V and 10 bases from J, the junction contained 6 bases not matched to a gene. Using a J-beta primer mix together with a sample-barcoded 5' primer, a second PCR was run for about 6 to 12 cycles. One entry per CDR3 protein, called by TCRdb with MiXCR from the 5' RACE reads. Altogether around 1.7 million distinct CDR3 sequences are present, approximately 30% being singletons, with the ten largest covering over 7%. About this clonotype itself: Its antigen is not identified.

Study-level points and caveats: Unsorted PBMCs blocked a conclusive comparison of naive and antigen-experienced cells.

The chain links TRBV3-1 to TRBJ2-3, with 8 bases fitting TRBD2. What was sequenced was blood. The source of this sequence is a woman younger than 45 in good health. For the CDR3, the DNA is TGTGCCAGCAGCCAAGATTGGAGCGGGGGCTCGCAGTATTTT. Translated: CASSQDWSGGSQYF.